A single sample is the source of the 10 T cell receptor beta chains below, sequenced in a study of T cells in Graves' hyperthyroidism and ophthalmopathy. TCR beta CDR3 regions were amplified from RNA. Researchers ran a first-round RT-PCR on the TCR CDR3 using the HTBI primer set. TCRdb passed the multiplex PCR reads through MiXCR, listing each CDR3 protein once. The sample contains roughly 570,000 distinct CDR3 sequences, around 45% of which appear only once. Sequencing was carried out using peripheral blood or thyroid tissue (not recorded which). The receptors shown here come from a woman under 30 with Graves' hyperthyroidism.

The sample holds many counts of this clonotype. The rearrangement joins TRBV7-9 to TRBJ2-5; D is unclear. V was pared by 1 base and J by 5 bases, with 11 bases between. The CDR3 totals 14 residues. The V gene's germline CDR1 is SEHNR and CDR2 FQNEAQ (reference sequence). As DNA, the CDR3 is TGTGCCAGCAGCTTAGATCCAGAGACGGAGACCCAGTACTTC. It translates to CASSLDPETETQYF.

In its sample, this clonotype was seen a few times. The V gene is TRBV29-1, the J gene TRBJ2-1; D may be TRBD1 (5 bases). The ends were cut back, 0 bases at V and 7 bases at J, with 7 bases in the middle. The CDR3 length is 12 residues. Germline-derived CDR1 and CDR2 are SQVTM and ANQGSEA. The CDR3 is CSVEDQGNEQFF. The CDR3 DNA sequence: TGCAGCGTTGAAGATCAGGGAAATGAGCAGTTCTTC.

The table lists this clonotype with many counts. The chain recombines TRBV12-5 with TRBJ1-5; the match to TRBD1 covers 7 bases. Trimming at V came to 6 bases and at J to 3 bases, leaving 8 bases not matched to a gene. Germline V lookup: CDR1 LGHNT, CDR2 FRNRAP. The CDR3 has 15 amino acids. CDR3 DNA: TGTGCTAGTGGCCACCCCGGGACAGACAATCAGCCCCAGCATTTT. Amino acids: CASGHPGTDNQPQHF.

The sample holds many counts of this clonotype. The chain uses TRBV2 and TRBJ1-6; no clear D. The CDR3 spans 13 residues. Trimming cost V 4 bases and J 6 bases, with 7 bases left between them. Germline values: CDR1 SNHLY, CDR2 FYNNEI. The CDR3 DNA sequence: TGTGCCAGCAGTGGTCAGGTTAATTCACCCCTCCACTTT. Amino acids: CASSGQVNSPLHF. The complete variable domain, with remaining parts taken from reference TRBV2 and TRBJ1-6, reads EPEVTQTPSHQVTQMGQEVILRCVPISNHLYFYWYRQILGQKVEFLVSFYNNEISEKSEIFDDQFSVERPDGSNFTLKIRSTKLEDSAMYFCASSGQVNSPLHFGNGTRLTVT.

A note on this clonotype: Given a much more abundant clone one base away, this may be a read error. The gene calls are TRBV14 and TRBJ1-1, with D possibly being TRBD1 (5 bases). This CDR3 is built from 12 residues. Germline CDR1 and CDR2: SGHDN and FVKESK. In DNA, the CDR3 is TGTGCCAGCAGACAAGAGCACAGGGAAGCTTTCTTT. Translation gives CASRQEHREAFF.

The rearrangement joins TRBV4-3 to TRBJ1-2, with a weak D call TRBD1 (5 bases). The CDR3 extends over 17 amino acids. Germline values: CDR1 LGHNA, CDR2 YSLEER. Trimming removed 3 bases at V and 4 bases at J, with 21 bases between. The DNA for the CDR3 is TGCGCCAGCAGCCACATCGCACAGGAGGGGCCCCTCTATGGCTACACCTTC. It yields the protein CASSHIAQEGPLYGYTF.

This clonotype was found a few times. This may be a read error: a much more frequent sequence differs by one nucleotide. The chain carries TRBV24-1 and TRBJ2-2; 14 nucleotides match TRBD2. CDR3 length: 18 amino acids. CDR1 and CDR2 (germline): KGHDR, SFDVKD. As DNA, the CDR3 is TGTGCCTCCAGTGATTTGAGACTAGCGGGAGGGGACACCGGGGAGCTGTTTTTT. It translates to CASSDLRLAGGDTGELFF.

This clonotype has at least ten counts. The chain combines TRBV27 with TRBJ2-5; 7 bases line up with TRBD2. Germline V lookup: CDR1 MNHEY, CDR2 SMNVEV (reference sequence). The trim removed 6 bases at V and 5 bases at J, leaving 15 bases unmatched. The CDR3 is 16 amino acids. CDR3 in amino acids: CASSPVWAGEGETQYF. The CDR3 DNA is TGTGCCAGCAGCCCTGTTTGGGCGGGGGAAGGTGAGACCCAGTACTTC.

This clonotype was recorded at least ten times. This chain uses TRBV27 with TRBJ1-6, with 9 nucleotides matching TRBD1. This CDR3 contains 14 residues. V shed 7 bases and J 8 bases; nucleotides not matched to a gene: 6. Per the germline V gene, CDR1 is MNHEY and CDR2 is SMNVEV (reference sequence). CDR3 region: CASMPGQGYSPLHF. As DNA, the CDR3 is TGTGCCAGCATGCCCGGACAGGGGTATTCACCCCTCCACTTT.

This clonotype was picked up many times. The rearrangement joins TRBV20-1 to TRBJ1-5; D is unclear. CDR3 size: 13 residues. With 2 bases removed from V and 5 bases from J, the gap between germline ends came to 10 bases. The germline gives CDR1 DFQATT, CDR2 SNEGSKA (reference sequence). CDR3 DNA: TGCAGTGCTAGAAGGGCCGGAGATCAGCCCCAGCATTTT. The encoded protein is CSARRAGDQPQHF.